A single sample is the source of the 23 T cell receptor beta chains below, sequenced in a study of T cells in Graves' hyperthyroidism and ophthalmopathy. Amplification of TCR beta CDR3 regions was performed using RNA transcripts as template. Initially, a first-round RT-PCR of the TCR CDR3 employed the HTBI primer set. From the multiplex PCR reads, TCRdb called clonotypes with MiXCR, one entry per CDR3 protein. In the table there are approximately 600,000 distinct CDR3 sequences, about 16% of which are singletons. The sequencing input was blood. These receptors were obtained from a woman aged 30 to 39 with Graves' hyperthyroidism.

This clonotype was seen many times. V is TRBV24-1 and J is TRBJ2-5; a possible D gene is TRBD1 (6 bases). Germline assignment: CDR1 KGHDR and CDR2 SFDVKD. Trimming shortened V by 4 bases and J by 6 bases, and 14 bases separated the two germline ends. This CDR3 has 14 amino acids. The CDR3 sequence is CATSDYRVGKTQYF. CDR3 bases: TGTGCCACCAGTGACTACAGGGTAGGGAAGACCCAGTACTTC.

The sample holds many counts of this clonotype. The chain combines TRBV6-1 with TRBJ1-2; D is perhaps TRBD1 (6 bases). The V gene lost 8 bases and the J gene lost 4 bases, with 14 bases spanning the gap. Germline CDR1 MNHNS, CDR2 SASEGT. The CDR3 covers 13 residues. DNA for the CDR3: TGTGCCAGCGTCCCGACAGGCCTCTATGGCTACACCTTC. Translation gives CASVPTGLYGYTF.

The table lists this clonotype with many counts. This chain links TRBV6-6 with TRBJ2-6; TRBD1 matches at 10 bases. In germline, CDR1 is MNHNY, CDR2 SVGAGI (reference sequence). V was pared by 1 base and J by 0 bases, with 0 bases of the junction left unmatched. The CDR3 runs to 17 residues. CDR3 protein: CASSYWDRGSGANVLTF. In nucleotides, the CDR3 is TGTGCCAGCAGTTACTGGGACAGGGGCTCTGGGGCCAACGTCCTGACTTTC.

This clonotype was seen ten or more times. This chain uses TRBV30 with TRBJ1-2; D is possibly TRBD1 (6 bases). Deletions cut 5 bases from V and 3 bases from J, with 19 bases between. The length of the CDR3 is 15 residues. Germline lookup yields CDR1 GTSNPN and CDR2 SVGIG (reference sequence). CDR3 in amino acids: CAWCPTATGYYGYTF. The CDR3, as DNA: TGTGCCTGGTGCCCAACCGCGACAGGATACTATGGCTACACCTTC.

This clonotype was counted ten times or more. The DNA of the CDR3 is TGCGCCAGCAGCTTGAACCCTCAGTCCTACGAGCAGTACTTC. Translating it yields CASSLNPQSYEQYF. The rearrangement uses TRBV5-1 and TRBJ2-7; no definite D call. The germline CDR1 and CDR2 sequences are SGHRS and YFSETQ. V was cut by 1 base and J by 1 base, with 9 bases left in between. CDR3 size: 14 residues.

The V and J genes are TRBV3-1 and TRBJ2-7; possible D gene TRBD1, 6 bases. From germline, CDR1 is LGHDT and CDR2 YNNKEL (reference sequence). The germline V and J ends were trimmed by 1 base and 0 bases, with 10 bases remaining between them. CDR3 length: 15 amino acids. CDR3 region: CASSQGVDSSYEQYF. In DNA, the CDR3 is TGTGCCAGCAGCCAAGGCGTGGACAGCTCCTACGAGCAGTACTTC.

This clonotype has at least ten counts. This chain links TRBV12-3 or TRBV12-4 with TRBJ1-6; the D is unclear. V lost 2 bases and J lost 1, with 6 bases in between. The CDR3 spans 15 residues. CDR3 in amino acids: CASSLTGSYNSPLHF. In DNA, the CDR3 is TGTGCCAGCAGTTTAACGGGTTCCTATAATTCACCCCTCCACTTT.

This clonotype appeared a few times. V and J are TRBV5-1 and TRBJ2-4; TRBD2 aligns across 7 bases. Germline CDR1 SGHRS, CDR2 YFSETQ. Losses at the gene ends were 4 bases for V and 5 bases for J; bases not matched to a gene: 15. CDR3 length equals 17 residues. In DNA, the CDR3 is TGCGCCAGCAGCCAGGGCCGCTCTAGCGGAACCCAAAACATTCAGTACTTC. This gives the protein CASSQGRSSGTQNIQYF. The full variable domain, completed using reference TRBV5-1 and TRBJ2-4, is KAGVTQTPRYLIKTRGQQVTLSCSPISGHRSVSWYQQTPGQGLQFLFEYFSETQRNKGNFPGRFSGRQFSNSRSEMNVSTLELGDSALYLCASSQGRSSGTQNIQYFGAGTRLSVL.

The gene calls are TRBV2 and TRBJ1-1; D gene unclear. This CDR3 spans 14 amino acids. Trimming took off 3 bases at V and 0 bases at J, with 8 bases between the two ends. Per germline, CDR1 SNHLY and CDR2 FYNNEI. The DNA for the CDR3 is TGTGCCAGCAGTGACAGATTCATGAACACTGAAGCTTTCTTT. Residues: CASSDRFMNTEAFF.

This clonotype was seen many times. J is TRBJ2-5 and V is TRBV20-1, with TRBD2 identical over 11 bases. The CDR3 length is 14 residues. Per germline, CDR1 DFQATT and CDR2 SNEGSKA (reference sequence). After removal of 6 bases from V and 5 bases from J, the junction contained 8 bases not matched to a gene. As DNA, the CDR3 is TGCAGTGCCAACCTAGCGGGAGGATGGGAGACCCAGTACTTC. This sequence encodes CSANLAGGWETQYF.

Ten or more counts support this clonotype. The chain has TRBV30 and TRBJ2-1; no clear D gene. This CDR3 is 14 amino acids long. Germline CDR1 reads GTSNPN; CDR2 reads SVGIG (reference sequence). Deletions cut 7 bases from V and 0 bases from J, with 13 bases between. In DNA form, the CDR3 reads TGTGCCTCCACAGCGCAGAGCTCCTACAATGAGCAGTTCTTC. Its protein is CASTAQSSYNEQFF.

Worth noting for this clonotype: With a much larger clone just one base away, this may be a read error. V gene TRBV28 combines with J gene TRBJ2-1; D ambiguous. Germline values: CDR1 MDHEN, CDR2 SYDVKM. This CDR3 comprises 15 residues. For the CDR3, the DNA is TGTGCCAGCAGTTATCCGGTGAGCTCCTACAATGAGCAGCTCTTC. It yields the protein CASSYPVSSYNEQLF. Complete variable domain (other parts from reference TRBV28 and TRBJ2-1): DVKVTQSSRYLVKRTGEKVFLECVQDMDHENMFWYRQDPGLGLRLIYFSYDVKMKEKGDIPEGYSVSREKKERFSLILESASTNQTSMYLCASSYPVSSYNEQLFGPGTRLTVL.

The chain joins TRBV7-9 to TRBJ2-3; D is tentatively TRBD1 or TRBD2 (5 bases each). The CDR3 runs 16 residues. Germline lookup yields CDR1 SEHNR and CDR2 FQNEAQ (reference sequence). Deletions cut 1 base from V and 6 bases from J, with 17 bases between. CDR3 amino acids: CASSLVLGGTTDTQYF. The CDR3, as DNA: TGTGCCAGCAGCTTAGTGTTGGGTGGGACGACGGATACGCAGTATTTT.

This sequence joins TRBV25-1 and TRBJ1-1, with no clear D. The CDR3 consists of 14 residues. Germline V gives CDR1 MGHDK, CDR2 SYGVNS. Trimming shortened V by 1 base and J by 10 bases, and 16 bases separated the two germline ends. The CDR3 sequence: CASSESLNPRVAFF. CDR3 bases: TGTGCCAGCAGTGAATCCCTGAACCCCCGTGTAGCTTTCTTT.

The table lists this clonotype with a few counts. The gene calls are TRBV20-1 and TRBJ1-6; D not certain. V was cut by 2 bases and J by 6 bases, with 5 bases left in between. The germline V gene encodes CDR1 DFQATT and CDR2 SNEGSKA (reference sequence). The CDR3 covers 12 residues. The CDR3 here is CSARNSNSPLHF. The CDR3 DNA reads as TGCAGTGCTAGAAACAGTAATTCACCCCTCCACTTT.

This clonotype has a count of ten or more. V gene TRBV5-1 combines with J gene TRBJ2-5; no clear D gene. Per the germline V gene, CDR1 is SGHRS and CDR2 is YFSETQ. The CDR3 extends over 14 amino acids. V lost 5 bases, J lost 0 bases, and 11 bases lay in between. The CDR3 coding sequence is TGCGCCAGCAGTAAGACCCCGGACCAAGAGACCCAGTACTTC. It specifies CASSKTPDQETQYF. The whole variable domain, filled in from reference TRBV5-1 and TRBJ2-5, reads KAGVTQTPRYLIKTRGQQVTLSCSPISGHRSVSWYQQTPGQGLQFLFEYFSETQRNKGNFPGRFSGRQFSNSRSEMNVSTLELGDSALYLCASSKTPDQETQYFGPGTRLLVL.

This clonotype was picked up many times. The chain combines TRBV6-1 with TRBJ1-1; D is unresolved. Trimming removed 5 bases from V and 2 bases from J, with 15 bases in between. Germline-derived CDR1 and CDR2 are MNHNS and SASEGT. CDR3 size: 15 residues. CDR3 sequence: CASSTGDYTNTEAFF. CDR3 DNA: TGTGCCAGCAGTACCGGGGATTACACAAACACTGAAGCTTTCTTT.

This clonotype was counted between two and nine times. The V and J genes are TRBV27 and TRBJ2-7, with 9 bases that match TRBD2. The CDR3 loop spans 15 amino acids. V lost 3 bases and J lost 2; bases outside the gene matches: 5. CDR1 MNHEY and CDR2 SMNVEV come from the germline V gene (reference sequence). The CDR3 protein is CASSFEAGGAYEQYF. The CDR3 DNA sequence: TGTGCCAGCAGTTTCGAAGCGGGAGGTGCCTACGAGCAGTACTTC.

The CDR3 spells CASSFGQGWHGYTF. The CDR3 nucleotides read TGTGCCAGCAGTTTTGGACAGGGTTGGCATGGCTACACCTTC. The chain links TRBV7-2 to TRBJ1-2; 8 positions match TRBD1. The CDR3 totals 14 residues. Germline CDR1 and CDR2: SGHTA and FQGNSA. The J segment lost 6 bases and the V segment lost 6 bases, leaving 9 bases of the junction unmatched.

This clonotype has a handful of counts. The CDR3 protein is CASSPSGRHQETQYF. CDR3 in DNA: TGTGCCAGTAGCCCTAGCGGGAGGCACCAAGAGACCCAGTACTTC. The chain employs TRBV19 and TRBJ2-5; 11 bases map to TRBD2. After removal of 6 bases from V and 0 bases from J, the junction contained 3 bases not matched to a gene. Germline assignment: CDR1 LNHDA and CDR2 SQIVND (reference sequence). The CDR3 covers 15 residues.

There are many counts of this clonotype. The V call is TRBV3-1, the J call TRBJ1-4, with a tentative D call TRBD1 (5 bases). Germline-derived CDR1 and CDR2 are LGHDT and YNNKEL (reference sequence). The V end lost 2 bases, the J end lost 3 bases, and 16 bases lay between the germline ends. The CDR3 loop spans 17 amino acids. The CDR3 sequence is CASSQRAGMRANEKLFF. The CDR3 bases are TGTGCCAGCAGCCAAAGGGCAGGGATGAGGGCTAATGAAAAACTGTTTTTT.

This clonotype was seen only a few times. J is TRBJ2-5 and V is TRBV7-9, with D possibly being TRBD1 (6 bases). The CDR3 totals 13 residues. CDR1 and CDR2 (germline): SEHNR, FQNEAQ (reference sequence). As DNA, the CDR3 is TGTCCCAAGGGGGATTCAGACCAAGAGACCCAGTACTTC. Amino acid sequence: CPKGDSDQETQYF.

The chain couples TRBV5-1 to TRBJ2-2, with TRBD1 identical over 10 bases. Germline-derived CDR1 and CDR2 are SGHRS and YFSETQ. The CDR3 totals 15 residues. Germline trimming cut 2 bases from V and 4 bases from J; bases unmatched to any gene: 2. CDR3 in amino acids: CASSFRQGATGELFF. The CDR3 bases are TGCGCCAGCAGCTTCCGACAGGGGGCCACCGGGGAGCTGTTTTTT.